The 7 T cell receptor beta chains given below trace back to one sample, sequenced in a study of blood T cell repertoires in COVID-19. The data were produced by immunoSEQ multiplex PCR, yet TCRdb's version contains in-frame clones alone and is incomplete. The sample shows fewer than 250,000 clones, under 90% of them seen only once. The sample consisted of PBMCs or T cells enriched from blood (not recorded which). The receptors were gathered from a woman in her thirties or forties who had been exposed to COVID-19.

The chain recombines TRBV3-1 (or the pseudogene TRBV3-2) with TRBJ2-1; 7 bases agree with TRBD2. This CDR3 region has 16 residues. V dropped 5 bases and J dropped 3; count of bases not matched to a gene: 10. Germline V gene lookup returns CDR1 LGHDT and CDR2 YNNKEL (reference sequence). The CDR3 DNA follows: TGTGCCAGCAGCAACCTGGGAGGGGACTTCTACAATGAGCAGTTCTTC. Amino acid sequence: CASSNLGGDFYNEQFF.

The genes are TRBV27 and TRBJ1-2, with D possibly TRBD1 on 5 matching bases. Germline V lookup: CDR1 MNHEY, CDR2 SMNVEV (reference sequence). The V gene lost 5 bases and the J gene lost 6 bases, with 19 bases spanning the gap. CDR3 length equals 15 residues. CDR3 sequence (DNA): TGTGCCAGCAGTGGCGGGGCTCTCGACGGAAATGGCTACACCTTC. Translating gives CASSGGALDGNGYTF.

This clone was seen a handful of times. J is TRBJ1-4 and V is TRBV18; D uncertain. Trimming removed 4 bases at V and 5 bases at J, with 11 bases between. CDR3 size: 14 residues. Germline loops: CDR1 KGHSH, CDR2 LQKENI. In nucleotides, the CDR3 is TGTGCCAGCTCACTTGGGCACCAAAATGAAAAACTGTTTTTT. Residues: CASSLGHQNEKLFF.

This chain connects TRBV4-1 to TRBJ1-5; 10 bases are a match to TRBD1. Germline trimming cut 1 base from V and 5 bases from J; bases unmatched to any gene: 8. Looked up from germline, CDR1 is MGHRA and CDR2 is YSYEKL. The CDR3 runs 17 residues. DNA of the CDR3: TGCGCCAGCAGCCAAGGTTTTCGGACAGGGGGGGATCAGCCCCAGCATTTT. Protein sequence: CASSQGFRTGGDQPQHF.

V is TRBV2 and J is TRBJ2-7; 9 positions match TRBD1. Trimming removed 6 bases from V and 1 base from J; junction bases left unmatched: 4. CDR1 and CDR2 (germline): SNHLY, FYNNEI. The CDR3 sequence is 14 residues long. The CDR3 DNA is TGTGCCAGCAGGGGGGGACAGGGTTCCTACGAGCAGTACTTC. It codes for CASRGGQGSYEQYF.

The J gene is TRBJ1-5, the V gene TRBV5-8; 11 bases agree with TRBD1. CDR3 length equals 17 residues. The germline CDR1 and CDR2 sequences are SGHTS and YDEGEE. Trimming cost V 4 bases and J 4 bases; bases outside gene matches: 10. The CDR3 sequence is CASSAPRTGGLNQPQHF. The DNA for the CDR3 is TGTGCCAGCAGCGCACCGAGGACAGGGGGCTTGAATCAGCCCCAGCATTTT.

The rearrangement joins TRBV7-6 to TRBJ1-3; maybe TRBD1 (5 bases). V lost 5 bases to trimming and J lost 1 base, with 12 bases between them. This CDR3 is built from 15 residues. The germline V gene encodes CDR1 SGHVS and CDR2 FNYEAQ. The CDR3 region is CASSPEPGSGNTIYF. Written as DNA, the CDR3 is TGTGCCAGCAGCCCGGAACCAGGGTCTGGAAACACCATATATTTT.